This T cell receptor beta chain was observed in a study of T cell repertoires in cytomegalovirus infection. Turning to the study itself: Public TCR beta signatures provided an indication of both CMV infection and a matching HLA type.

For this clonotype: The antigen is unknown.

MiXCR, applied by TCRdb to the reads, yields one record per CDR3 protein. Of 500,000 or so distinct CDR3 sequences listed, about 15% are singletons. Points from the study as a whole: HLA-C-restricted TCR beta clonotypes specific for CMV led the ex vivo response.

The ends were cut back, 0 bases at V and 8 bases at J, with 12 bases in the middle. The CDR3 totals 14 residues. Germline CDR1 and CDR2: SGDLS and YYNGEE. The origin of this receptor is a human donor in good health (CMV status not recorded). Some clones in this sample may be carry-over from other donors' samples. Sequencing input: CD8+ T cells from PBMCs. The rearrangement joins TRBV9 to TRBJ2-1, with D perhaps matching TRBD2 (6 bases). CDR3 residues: CASSVALARDEQFF. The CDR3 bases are TGTGCCAGCAGCGTAGCACTAGCCAGAGATGAGCAGTTCTTC.